One T cell receptor (beta chain) is described in this entry. Its target is unknown. The sample originates from a study of shared clonotypes between healthy human individuals. Study results and limitations: Generation of non-shared clonotypes was less probable than generation of clonotypes shared by all four donors. Naive CD4 clonotype sharing across a handful of donors was approximately 5%. The authors expected sequencing depth to affect clonotype sharing among donors.

From germline, CDR1 is SQVTM and CDR2 ANQGSEA. V was pared by 2 bases and J by 10 bases, with 9 bases of the junction left unmatched. The CDR3 sequence is 14 residues long. The authors distributed each subset's genomic DNA evenly over several immunoSEQ plates. Method: immunoSEQ multiplex PCR; TCRdb's copy keeps in-frame clones and lacks some. The data show about 1.9 million clones, 85% to 95% seen once. Naive-designated CD8 cells lacked CD45RO, were positively enriched for CCR7, and omitted terminally differentiated effector memory CD45RA+ cells. V and J are TRBV29-1 and TRBJ1-1; 11 positions match TRBD1. The specimen sequenced was naive CD8+ T cells from PBMCs. The receptor comes from a man younger than 30 in good health. Some clones in this sample may be carry-over from other donors' samples. The CDR3 reads CSVERTGGAFGAFF. The DNA of the CDR3 is TGCAGCGTTGAACGGACAGGGGGCGCGTTCGGAGCTTTCTTT.